This T cell receptor beta chain was recovered during a study of shared clonotypes between healthy human individuals. V lost 4 bases and J lost 4, with 11 bases in between. The CDR3 contains 14 residues. The V gene's germline CDR1 is MNHEY and CDR2 SVGAGI. Profiled with immunoSEQ multiplex PCR; TCRdb holds only in-frame clones, not every one. This sample has about 2,200,000 clones; about 92% occur once, and the top ten carry 1.7%. Naive CD8 populations comprised CD45RO-negative cells positively selected for CCR7, excluding terminally differentiated effector memory CD45RA+ cells. J is TRBJ2-1 and V is TRBV6-5, with a possible D match to TRBD2 (6 bases). Source material: naive CD8+ T cells from PBMCs. The receptor was isolated from a man between 18 and 29 years old in good health. Some clones in this sample may be carry-over from other donors' samples. The CDR3 DNA sequence: TGTGCCAGCAGTTCTCGGGACTGGTACAATGAGCAGTTCTTC. This encodes CASSSRDWYNEQFF.